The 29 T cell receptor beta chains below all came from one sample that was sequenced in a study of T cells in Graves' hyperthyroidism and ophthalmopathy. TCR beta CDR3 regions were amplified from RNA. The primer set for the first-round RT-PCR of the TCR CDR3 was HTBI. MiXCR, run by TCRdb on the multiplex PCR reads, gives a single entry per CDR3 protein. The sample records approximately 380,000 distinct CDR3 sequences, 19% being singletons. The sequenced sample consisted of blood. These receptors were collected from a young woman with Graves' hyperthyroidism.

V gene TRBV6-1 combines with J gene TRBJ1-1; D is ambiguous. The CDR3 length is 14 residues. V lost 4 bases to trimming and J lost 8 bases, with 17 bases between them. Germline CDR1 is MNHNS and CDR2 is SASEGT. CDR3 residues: CASSANQEGGEAFF. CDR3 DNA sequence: TGTGCCAGCAGTGCCAACCAGGAGGGAGGGGAAGCTTTCTTT.

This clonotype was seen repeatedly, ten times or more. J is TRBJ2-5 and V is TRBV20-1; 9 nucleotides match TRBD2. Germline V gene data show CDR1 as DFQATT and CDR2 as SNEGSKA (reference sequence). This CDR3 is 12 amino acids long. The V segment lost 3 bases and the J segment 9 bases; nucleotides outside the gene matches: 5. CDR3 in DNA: TGCAGTGCTAGTCCTAGCGGGGAGGCCCAGTACTTC. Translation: CSASPSGEAQYF.

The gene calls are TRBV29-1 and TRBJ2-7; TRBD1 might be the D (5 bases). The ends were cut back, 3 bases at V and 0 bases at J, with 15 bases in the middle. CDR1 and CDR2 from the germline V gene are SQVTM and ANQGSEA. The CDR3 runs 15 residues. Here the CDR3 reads CSVDKGQTSSYEQYF. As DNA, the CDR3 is TGCAGCGTTGATAAGGGGCAGACGAGCTCCTACGAGCAGTACTTC.

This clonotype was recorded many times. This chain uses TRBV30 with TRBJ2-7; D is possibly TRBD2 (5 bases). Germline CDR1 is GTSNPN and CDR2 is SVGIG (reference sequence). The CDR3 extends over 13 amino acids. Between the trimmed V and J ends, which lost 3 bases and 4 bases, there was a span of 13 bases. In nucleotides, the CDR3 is TGTGCCTGGAGGAGGAGGTCCAGATACGAGCAGTACTTC. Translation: CAWRRRSRYEQYF.

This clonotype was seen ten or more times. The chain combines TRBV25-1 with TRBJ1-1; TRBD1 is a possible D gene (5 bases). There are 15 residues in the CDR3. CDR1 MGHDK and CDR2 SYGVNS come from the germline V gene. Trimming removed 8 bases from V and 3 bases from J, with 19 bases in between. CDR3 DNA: TGTGCCAGCGAGGGACTTACGCGGACGGACACTGAAGCTTTCTTT. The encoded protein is CASEGLTRTDTEAFF.

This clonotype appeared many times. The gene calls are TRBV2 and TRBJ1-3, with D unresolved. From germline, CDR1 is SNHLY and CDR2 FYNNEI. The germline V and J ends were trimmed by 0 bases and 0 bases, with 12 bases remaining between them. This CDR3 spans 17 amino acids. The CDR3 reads CASSEALPRYSGNTIYF. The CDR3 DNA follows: TGTGCCAGCAGTGAAGCGCTTCCCAGGTACTCTGGAAACACCATATATTTT.

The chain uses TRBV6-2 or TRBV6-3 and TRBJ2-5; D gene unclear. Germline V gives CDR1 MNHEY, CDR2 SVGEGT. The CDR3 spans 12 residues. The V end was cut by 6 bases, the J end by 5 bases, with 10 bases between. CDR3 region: CASRPQMETQYF. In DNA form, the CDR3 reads TGTGCCAGCAGGCCCCAGATGGAGACCCAGTACTTC.

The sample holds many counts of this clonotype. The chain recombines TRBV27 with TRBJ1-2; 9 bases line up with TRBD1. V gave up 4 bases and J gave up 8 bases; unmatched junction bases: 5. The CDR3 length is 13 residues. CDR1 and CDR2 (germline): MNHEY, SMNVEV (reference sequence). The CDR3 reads CASSSLTGGGYTF. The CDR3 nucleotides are TGTGCCAGCAGTTCCCTGACAGGGGGAGGCTACACCTTC.

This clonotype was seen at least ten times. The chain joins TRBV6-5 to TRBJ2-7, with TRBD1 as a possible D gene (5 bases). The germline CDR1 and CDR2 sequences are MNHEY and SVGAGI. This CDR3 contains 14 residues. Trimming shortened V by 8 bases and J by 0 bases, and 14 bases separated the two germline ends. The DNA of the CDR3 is TGTGCCAGCGACAACTGGGGCGGCTCCTACGAGCAGTACTTC. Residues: CASDNWGGSYEQYF.

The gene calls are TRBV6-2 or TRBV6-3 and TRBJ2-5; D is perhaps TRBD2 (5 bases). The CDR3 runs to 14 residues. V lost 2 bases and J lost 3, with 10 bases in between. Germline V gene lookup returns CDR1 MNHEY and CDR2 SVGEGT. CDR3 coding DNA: TGTGCCAGCAGTTACGTGGGAGCAAAAGAGACCCAGTACTTC. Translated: CASSYVGAKETQYF.

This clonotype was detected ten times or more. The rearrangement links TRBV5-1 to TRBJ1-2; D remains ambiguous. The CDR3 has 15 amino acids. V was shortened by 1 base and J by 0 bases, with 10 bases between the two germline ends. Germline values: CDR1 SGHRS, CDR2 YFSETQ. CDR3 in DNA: TGCGCCAGCAGCTTGCCAGGCGTACCTAACTATGGCTACACCTTC. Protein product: CASSLPGVPNYGYTF.

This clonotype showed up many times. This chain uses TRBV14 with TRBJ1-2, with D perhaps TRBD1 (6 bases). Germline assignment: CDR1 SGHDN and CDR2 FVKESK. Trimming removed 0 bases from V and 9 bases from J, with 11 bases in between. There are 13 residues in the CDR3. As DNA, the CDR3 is TGTGCCAGCAGCCAAGATTTGGGGGACAGCTACACCTTC. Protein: CASSQDLGDSYTF. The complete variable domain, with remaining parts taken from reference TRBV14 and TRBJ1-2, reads EAGVTQFPSHSVIEKGQTVTLRCDPISGHDNLYWYRRVMGKEIKFLLHFVKESKQDESGMPNNRFLAERTGGTYSTLKVQPAELEDSGVYFCASSQDLGDSYTFGSGTRLTVV.

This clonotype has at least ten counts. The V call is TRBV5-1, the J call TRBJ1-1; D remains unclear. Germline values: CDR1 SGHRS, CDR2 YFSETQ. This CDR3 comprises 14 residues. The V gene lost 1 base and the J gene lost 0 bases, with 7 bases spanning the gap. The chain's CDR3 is CASSLFYLNTEAFF. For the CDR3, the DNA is TGCGCCAGCAGCTTGTTCTACCTGAACACTGAAGCTTTCTTT.

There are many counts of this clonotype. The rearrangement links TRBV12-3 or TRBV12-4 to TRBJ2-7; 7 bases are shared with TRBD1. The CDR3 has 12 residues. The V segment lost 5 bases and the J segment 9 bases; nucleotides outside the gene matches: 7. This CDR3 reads CASSLYRGVQYF. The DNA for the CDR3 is TGTGCCAGCAGTCTCTACAGGGGTGTGCAGTACTTC.

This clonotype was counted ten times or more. In nucleotides, the CDR3 is TGTGCCATCAGTGAGGGGGGCTACACTGAAGCTTTCTTT. Translated, it gives CAISEGGYTEAFF. V and J are TRBV10-3 and TRBJ1-1, with D perhaps matching TRBD1 (6 bases). The CDR3 loop spans 13 amino acids. Germline assignment: CDR1 ENHRY and CDR2 SYGVKD. Trimming took 2 bases from V and 3 from J, leaving 7 bases between them.

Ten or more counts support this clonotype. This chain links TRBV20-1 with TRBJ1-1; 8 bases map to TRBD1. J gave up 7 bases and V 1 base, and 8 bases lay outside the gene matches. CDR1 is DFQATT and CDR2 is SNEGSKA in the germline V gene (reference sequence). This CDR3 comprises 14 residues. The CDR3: CSARGARGLGEAFF. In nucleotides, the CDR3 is TGCAGTGCTAGAGGGGCCAGGGGGCTTGGTGAAGCTTTCTTT.

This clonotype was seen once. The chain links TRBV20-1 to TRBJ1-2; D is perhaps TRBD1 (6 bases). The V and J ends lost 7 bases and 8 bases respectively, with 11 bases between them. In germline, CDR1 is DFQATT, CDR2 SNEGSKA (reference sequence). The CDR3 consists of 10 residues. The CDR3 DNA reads TGCAGTGTGGAGGGGGGCGGCTACACCTTC. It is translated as CSVEGGGYTF.

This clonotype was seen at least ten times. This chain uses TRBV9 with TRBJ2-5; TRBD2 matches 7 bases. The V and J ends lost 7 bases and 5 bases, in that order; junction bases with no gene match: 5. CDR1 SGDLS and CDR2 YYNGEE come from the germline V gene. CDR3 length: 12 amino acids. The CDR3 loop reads CASGGVGETQYF. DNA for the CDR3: TGTGCCAGCGGGGGGGTAGGGGAGACCCAGTACTTC.

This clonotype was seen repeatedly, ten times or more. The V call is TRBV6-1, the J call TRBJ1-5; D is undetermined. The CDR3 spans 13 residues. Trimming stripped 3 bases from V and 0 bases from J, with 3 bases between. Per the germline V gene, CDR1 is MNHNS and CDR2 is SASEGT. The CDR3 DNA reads TGTGCCAGCAGTGAGGTTAGCAATCAGCCCCAGCATTTT. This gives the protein CASSEVSNQPQHF.

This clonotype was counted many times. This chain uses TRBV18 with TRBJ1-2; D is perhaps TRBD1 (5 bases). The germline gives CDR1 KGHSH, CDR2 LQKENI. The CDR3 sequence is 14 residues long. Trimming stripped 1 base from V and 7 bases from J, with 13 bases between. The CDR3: CASSPRGANVGYTF. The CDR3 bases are TGTGCCAGCTCACCACGTGGGGCCAACGTTGGCTACACCTTC. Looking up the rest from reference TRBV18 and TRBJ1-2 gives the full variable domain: NAGVMQNPRHLVRRRGQEARLRCSPMKGHSHVYWYRQLPEEGLKFMVYLQKENIIDESGMPKERFSAEFPKEGPSILRIQQVVRGDSAAYFCASSPRGANVGYTFGSGTRLTVV.

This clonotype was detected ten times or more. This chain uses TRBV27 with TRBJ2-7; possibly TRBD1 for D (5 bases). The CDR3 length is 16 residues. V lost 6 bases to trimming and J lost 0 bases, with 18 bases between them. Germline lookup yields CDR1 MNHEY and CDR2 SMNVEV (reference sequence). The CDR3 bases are TGTGCCAGCAGCCGACGAGGACATATGAGCTCCTACGAGCAGTACTTC. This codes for CASSRRGHMSSYEQYF.

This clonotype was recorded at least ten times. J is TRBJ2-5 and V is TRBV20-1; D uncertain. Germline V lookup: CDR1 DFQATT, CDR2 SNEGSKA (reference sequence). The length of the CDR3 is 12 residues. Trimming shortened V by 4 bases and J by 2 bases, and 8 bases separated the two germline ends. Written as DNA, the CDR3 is TGCAGTGCTAAGACGGCACAAGAGACCCAGTACTTC. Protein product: CSAKTAQETQYF.

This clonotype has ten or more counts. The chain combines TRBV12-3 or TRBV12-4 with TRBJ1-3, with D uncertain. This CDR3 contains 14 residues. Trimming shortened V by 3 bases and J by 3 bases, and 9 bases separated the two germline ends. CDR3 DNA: TGTGCCAGCAGTTTGGGCATCAATGGAAACACCATATATTTT. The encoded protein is CASSLGINGNTIYF.

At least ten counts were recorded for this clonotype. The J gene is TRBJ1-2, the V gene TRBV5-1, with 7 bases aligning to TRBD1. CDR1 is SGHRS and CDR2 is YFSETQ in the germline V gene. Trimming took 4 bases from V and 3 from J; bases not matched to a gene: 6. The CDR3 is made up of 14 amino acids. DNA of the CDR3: TGCGCCAGCAGCGTCCTGCAGGGGGACTATGGCTACACCTTC. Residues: CASSVLQGDYGYTF.

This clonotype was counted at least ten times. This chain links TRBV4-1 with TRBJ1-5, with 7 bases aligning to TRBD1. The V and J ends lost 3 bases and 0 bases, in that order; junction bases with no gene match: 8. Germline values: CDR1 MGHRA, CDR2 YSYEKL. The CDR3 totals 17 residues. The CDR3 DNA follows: TGCGCCAGCAGCCAGACCGGGACAGTTTATAGCAATCAGCCCCAGCATTTT. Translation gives CASSQTGTVYSNQPQHF.

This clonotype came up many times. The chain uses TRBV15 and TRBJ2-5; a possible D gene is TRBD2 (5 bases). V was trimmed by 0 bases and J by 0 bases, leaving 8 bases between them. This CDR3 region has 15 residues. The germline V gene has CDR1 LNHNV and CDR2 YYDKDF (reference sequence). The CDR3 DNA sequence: TGTGCCACCAGCAGAGATCCGAGGGACCAAGAGACCCAGTACTTC. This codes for CATSRDPRDQETQYF.

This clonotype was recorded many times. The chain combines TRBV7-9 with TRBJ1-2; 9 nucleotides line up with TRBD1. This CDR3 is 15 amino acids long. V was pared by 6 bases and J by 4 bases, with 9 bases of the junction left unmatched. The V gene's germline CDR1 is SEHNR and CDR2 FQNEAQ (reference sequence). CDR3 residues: CASRSPGQGFYGYTF. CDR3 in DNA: TGTGCCAGCAGGTCTCCGGGACAGGGTTTCTATGGCTACACCTTC.

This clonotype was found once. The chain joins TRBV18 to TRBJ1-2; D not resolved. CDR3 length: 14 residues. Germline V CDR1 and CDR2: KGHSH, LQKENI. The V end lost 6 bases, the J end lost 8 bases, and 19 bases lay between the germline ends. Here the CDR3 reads CASSPVAEVEGYTF. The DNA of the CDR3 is TGTGCCAGCTCCCCGGTGGCGGAGGTAGAGGGCTACACCTTC.

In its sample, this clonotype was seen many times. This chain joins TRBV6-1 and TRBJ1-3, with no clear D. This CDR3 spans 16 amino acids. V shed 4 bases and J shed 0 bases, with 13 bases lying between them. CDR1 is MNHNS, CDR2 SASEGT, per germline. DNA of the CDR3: TGTGCCAGCAGTGGAGCGAGACCGGTCTCTGGAAACACCATATATTTT. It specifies CASSGARPVSGNTIYF.